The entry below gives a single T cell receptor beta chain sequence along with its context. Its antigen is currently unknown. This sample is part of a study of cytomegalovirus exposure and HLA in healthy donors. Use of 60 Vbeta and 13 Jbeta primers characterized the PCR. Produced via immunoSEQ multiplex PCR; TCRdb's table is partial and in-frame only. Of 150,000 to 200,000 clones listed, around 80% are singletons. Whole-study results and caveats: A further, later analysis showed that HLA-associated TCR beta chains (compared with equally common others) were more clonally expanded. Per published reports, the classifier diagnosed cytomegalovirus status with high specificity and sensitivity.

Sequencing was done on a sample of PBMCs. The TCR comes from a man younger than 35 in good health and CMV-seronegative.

The CDR3 reads CASSPRLAGGLREQYF. CDR3 nucleotide sequence: TGTGCCAGCAGCCCACGACTAGCGGGAGGGTTACGGGAGCAGTACTTC. The rearrangement links TRBV11-3 to TRBJ2-7; TRBD2 matches at 14 bases. The CDR3 spans 16 residues. Germline loops: CDR1 SGHNT, CDR2 YENEEA. V lost 5 bases and J lost 7; bases outside the gene matches: 10.